The 28 T cell receptor beta chains below were found in one sample sequenced in a study of T cell responses to AZD1222 COVID-19 vaccine. Sequencing was performed with immunoSEQ multiplex PCR; in TCRdb, only in-frame clones are kept and a portion is missing. Of 90,000 to 120,000 clones in the sample, around nine tenths were seen once. The sample in question was peripheral blood, obtained on day 0 of AZD1222 vaccination. All receptors derive from an adult in good health.

The chain employs TRBV4-1 and TRBJ2-1; D assignment may be TRBD1 or TRBD2 (5 bases each). Germline V gives CDR1 MGHRA, CDR2 YSYEKL. The CDR3 is 17 residues long. Deletions cut 2 bases from V and 4 bases from J, with 18 bases between. CDR3 bases: TGCGCCAGCAGCCAATCAAACCCGGGACCATATTACAATGAGCAGTTCTTC. It specifies CASSQSNPGPYYNEQFF.

The chain joins TRBV7-6 to TRBJ2-7; 8 bases are a match to TRBD1. CDR3 size: 14 residues. The germline V gene has CDR1 SGHVS and CDR2 FNYEAQ. Trimming cost V 2 bases and J 6 bases; bases outside gene matches: 6. The CDR3 bases are TGTGCCAGCAGCTTACGAGGACAGGGTTCCGAGCAGTACTTC. Amino acids: CASSLRGQGSEQYF.

This chain connects TRBV9 to TRBJ2-3; 7 bases are a match to TRBD2. There are 15 residues in the CDR3. V lost 2 bases, J lost 2 bases, and 5 bases stayed unmatched. CDR1 SGDLS and CDR2 YYNGEE come from the germline V gene. CDR3: CASSVASGATDTQYF. Here the CDR3 DNA reads TGTGCCAGCAGCGTGGCCAGCGGGGCCACAGATACGCAGTATTTT.

The chain has TRBV11-2 and TRBJ1-2; D gene unclear. The ends were cut back, 6 bases at V and 8 bases at J, with 16 bases in the middle. CDR3 length: 13 amino acids. Per the germline V gene, CDR1 is SGHAT and CDR2 is FQNNGV. The CDR3 here is CASRPRSERGYTF. The CDR3 DNA reads TGTGCCAGCAGACCCCGCTCAGAAAGGGGCTACACCTTC.

This chain joins TRBV29-1 and TRBJ2-7, with TRBD1 matching over 12 bases. The germline CDR1 and CDR2 sequences are SQVTM and ANQGSEA. The CDR3 sequence is 16 residues long. J was trimmed by 6 bases and V by 4 bases; bases with no gene match: 13. CDR3 in DNA: TGCAGCGTTGCCAGCCTTCCGGGACAGGGGGCGGCCGAGCAGTACTTC. Protein: CSVASLPGQGAAEQYF.

This chain links TRBV7-2 with TRBJ1-4; the D is unclear. This CDR3 region has 17 residues. V shed 4 bases and J shed 3 bases, with 18 bases lying between them. Germline CDR1 and CDR2: SGHTA and FQGNSA. CDR3 in DNA: TGTGCCAGCAGCTCTATAACGAGACGCTCCTCTAATGAAAAACTGTTTTTT. Its translation is CASSSITRRSSNEKLFF. Drawing the rest from reference TRBV7-2 and TRBJ1-4, the complete variable domain is GAGVSQSPSNKVTEKGKDVELRCDPISGHTALYWYRQSLGQGLEFLIYFQGNSAPDKSGLPSDRFSAERTGGSVSTLTIQRTQQEDSAVYLCASSSITRRSSNEKLFFGSGTQLSVL.

This chain uses TRBV19 with TRBJ2-5, with 14 bases fitting TRBD2. The V segment lost 4 bases and the J segment 5 bases; nucleotides outside the gene matches: 6. The CDR3 has 16 amino acids. Germline V gives CDR1 LNHDA, CDR2 SQIVND (reference sequence). CDR3 residues: CASSKRLAGGQETQYF. As DNA, the CDR3 is TGTGCCAGTAGTAAACGACTAGCGGGGGGGCAGGAGACCCAGTACTTC.

The V call is TRBV11-2, the J call TRBJ2-7; D perhaps matches TRBD1 (5 bases). This CDR3 spans 16 amino acids. Germline-derived CDR1 and CDR2 are SGHAT and FQNNGV. Trimming cost V 0 bases and J 3 bases, with 15 bases left between them. This CDR3 reads CASSLDFQGGRYEQYF. The CDR3 DNA reads TGTGCCAGCAGCTTAGATTTTCAGGGTGGGCGCTACGAGCAGTACTTC.

The chain is built from TRBV5-6 and TRBJ2-3; 11 positions agree with TRBD2. Germline loops: CDR1 SGHDT, CDR2 YYEEEE. The CDR3 totals 19 residues. V lost 4 bases to trimming and J lost 0 bases; unmatched junction nucleotides: 13. The CDR3 sequence: CASSPGWVAGGRSTDTQYF. The CDR3 DNA sequence: TGTGCCAGCAGCCCTGGTTGGGTAGCGGGGGGGAGGAGCACAGATACGCAGTATTTT.

This chain links TRBV19 with TRBJ1-2; no clear D. Germline loops: CDR1 LNHDA, CDR2 SQIVND (reference sequence). CDR3 length: 13 amino acids. V gave up 4 bases and J gave up 3 bases, with 9 bases separating them. CDR3 nucleotide sequence: TGTGCCAGTAGTAGTGATAGGGACTATGGCTACACCTTC. It is translated as CASSSDRDYGYTF. The complete variable domain, with remaining parts taken from reference TRBV19 and TRBJ1-2, reads DGGITQSPKYLFRKEGQNVTLSCEQNLNHDAMYWYRQDPGQGLRLIYYSQIVNDFQKGDIAEGYSVSREKKESFPLTVTSAQKNPTAFYLCASSSDRDYGYTFGSGTRLTVV.

The chain is built from TRBV7-9 and TRBJ2-1; 11 bases line up with TRBD2. The CDR3 runs to 15 residues. Germline V gene sequence: CDR1 SEHNR, CDR2 FQNEAQ (reference sequence). V lost 6 bases and J lost 9; bases outside the gene matches: 10. CDR3 in amino acids: CASREGLAGGIEQFF. CDR3 nucleotide sequence: TGTGCCAGCAGGGAGGGTTTAGCGGGGGGGATTGAGCAGTTCTTC.

The chain couples TRBV7-2 to TRBJ2-2; 11 bases line up with TRBD2. Germline loops: CDR1 SGHTA, CDR2 FQGNSA. V gave up 5 bases and J gave up 4 bases; unmatched junction bases: 12. The CDR3 has 18 residues. In DNA, the CDR3 is TGTGCCAGCAGCCAATCCTTTAGCGGGGGGGCCCTCACCGGGGAGCTGTTTTTT. This translates into CASSQSFSGGALTGELFF.

V usage is TRBV27 and J usage is TRBJ2-1; 8 positions match TRBD2. Germline lookup yields CDR1 MNHEY and CDR2 SMNVEV (reference sequence). The CDR3 totals 18 residues. V lost 8 bases, J lost 4 bases, and 19 bases stayed unmatched. The CDR3 DNA is TGTGCCAGCCGTGTTCTCCCAAGCCATCCGGGGGGGTACAATGAGCAGTTCTTC. Translated, it gives CASRVLPSHPGGYNEQFF.

The V and J genes are TRBV14 and TRBJ1-2; D is unclear. The CDR3 consists of 14 residues. V was cut by 9 bases and J by 3 bases, with 17 bases left in between. Germline V lookup: CDR1 SGHDN, CDR2 FVKESK. The CDR3 bases are TGTGCCAGATTAGACGGATCGAGCCACTATGGCTACACCTTC. Translation: CARLDGSSHYGYTF. Based on the CDR3 plus reference TRBV14 and TRBJ1-2, the full variable domain is EAGVTQFPSHSVIEKGQTVTLRCDPISGHDNLYWYRRVMGKEIKFLLHFVKESKQDESGMPNNRFLAERTGGTYSTLKVQPAELEDSGVYFCARLDGSSHYGYTFGSGTRLTVV.

V usage is TRBV5-1 and J usage is TRBJ2-7, with 9 bases fitting TRBD2. The V and J ends lost 0 bases and 8 bases, in that order; junction bases with no gene match: 9. Germline CDR1 is SGHRS and CDR2 is YFSETQ. The CDR3 sequence is 15 residues long. The CDR3 reads CASSLEGSSGDQQYF. CDR3 bases: TGCGCCAGCAGCTTGGAGGGGTCTAGCGGGGATCAGCAGTACTTC.

The genes are TRBV7-6 and TRBJ1-3; D remains unclear. Trimming shortened V by 5 bases and J by 2 bases, and 13 bases separated the two germline ends. CDR3 size: 15 residues. Germline-derived CDR1 and CDR2 are SGHVS and FNYEAQ. DNA for the CDR3: TGTGCCAGCAGCCGGGAGGGTAATCCTGGAAACACCATATATTTT. Its translation is CASSREGNPGNTIYF. The whole variable domain, filled in from reference TRBV7-6 and TRBJ1-3, reads GAGVSQSPRYKVTKRGQDVALRCDPISGHVSLYWYRQALGQGPEFLTYFNYEAQQDKSGLPNDRFSAERPEGSISTLTIQRTEQRDSAMYRCASSREGNPGNTIYFGEGSWLTVV.

The chain couples TRBV29-1 to TRBJ1-5, with D perhaps TRBD1 (6 bases). The V end lost 4 bases, the J end lost 3 bases, and 10 bases lay between the germline ends. The CDR3 is 13 residues long. From germline, CDR1 is SQVTM and CDR2 ANQGSEA. The CDR3, as DNA: TGCAGCGTTGGGGCAGGGGCCAATCAGCCCCAGCATTTT. It yields the protein CSVGAGANQPQHF.

V and J are TRBV5-6 and TRBJ2-7, with 9 bases that match TRBD1. CDR1 is SGHDT and CDR2 is YYEEEE in the germline V gene. The ends lost 4 bases at V and 1 base at J; junction bases unmatched: 12. This CDR3 is 17 amino acids long. The CDR3 is CASSPATHRGLSYEQYF. Written as DNA, the CDR3 is TGTGCCAGCAGCCCAGCAACACACAGGGGGCTTTCCTACGAGCAGTACTTC.

The chain employs TRBV3-1 (or the pseudogene TRBV3-2) and TRBJ2-3; the D gene is possibly TRBD2 (5 bases). CDR1 is LGHDT and CDR2 is YNNKEL in the germline V gene (reference sequence). V lost 0 bases and J lost 3, with 16 bases in between. This CDR3 spans 17 amino acids. The CDR3 spells CASSQDTSSGRTDTQYF. CDR3 DNA: TGTGCCAGCAGCCAAGATACTTCCAGCGGAAGGACAGATACGCAGTATTTT.

The chain has TRBV5-6 and TRBJ1-2, with D tentatively TRBD1 (6 bases). CDR3 length equals 14 residues. Trimming shortened V by 5 bases and J by 1 base, and 12 bases separated the two germline ends. Germline V gene sequence: CDR1 SGHDT, CDR2 YYEEEE. This CDR3 reads CASRRTAVNYGYTF. The CDR3, as DNA: TGTGCCAGCAGGCGGACAGCAGTTAACTATGGCTACACCTTC.

This rearrangement joins TRBV7-2 to TRBJ1-3; maybe TRBD1 (5 bases). The CDR3 runs to 16 residues. Looked up from germline, CDR1 is SGHTA and CDR2 is FQGNSA. V lost 4 bases to trimming and J lost 4 bases, with 17 bases between them. CDR3 coding DNA: TGTGCCAGCAGCTACCCGGACATCCCCAAGGGAAACACCATATATTTT. It is translated as CASSYPDIPKGNTIYF. The full variable domain, rest sourced from reference TRBV7-2 and TRBJ1-3, is GAGVSQSPSNKVTEKGKDVELRCDPISGHTALYWYRQSLGQGLEFLIYFQGNSAPDKSGLPSDRFSAERTGGSVSTLTIQRTQQEDSAVYLCASSYPDIPKGNTIYFGEGSWLTVV.

This clone was observed once. The chain combines TRBV10-3 with TRBJ2-3, with TRBD1 as a possible D gene (6 bases). V was clipped by 5 bases and J by 0 bases, with 12 bases between them. In germline, CDR1 is ENHRY, CDR2 SYGVKD. This CDR3 has 15 residues. CDR3 in amino acids: CAISSQGQSTDTQYF. As DNA, the CDR3 is TGTGCCATCAGTAGCCAGGGGCAGAGCACAGATACGCAGTATTTT.

The chain employs TRBV6-2 or TRBV6-3 and TRBJ2-7, with 9 bases that match TRBD2. The germline V gene has CDR1 MNHEY and CDR2 SVGEGT. The ends lost 5 bases at V and 4 bases at J; junction bases unmatched: 6. The CDR3 runs 14 residues. The CDR3 coding sequence is TGTGCCAGCAGTCGAGCGGGGGGACAATACGAGCAGTACTTC. Translating gives CASSRAGGQYEQYF.

The chain has TRBV7-8 and TRBJ1-3; D is ambiguous. The germline V and J ends were trimmed by 5 bases and 0 bases, with 14 bases remaining between them. The CDR3 extends over 16 amino acids. The germline CDR1 and CDR2 sequences are SGHVS and FQNEAQ. The DNA of the CDR3 is TGTGCCAGCAGCCCCCCTTTCCGGACCTCTGGAAACACCATATATTTT. It encodes CASSPPFRTSGNTIYF. Full variable domain (remainder filled in from reference TRBV7-8 and TRBJ1-3): GAGVSQSPRYKVAKRGQDVALRCDPISGHVSLFWYQQALGQGPEFLTYFQNEAQLDKSGLPSDRFFAERPEGSVSTLKIQRTQQEDSAVYLCASSPPFRTSGNTIYFGEGSWLTVV.

This chain uses TRBV7-9 with TRBJ1-1; a weak D match, TRBD1 (5 bases). The CDR3 contains 12 residues. Per germline, CDR1 SEHNR and CDR2 FQNEAQ (reference sequence). V lost 3 bases and J lost 8, with 10 bases in between. Here the CDR3 reads CASSLRGDEAFF. The CDR3 nucleotides read TGTGCCAGCAGCTTGCGAGGGGACGAAGCTTTCTTT.

The gene calls are TRBV6-2 or TRBV6-3 and TRBJ2-2; D is perhaps TRBD1 (7 bases). Deletions cut 5 bases from V and 6 bases from J, with 16 bases between. Germline values: CDR1 MNHEY, CDR2 SVGEGT. The CDR3 loop spans 15 amino acids. CDR3 amino acids: CASSRGDREAGELFF. The CDR3 region has the DNA TGTGCCAGCAGTCGGGGCGACAGGGAGGCCGGGGAGCTGTTTTTT.

V usage is TRBV28 and J usage is TRBJ1-5; D unclear. CDR3 length: 17 amino acids. Deletions cut 5 bases from V and 0 bases from J, with 17 bases between. Germline V gene sequence: CDR1 MDHEN, CDR2 SYDVKM. The CDR3 bases are TGTGCCAGCAGTCTCCCCCCTAGAGGAATTAGCAATCAGCCCCAGCATTTT. It is translated as CASSLPPRGISNQPQHF.

V usage is TRBV5-1 and J usage is TRBJ1-1; no clear D. The CDR3 is 14 residues long. V lost 0 bases to trimming and J lost 0 bases, with 6 bases between them. Germline V gives CDR1 SGHRS, CDR2 YFSETQ. CDR3 nucleotide sequence: TGCGCCAGCAGCTTGGATCCTGTGAACACTGAAGCTTTCTTT. Translated: CASSLDPVNTEAFF.